The source of this T cell receptor beta chain is a study of cytomegalovirus exposure and HLA in healthy donors. General study results and limits: What a later analysis showed was that several of the most significant clusters appeared linked to common viral pathogens.

The CDR3 spans 15 residues. After removal of 6 bases from V and 0 bases from J, the junction contained 5 bases not matched to a gene. Germline V gene data show CDR1 as ENHRY and CDR2 as SYGVKD. As regards this clone: What it recognizes is unknown.

The PCR had 60 Vbeta and 13 Jbeta primers. Sequencing used immunoSEQ multiplex PCR; TCRdb keeps in-frame clones, though not all of them. Of about 170,000 clones listed, roughly 60% are singletons. The receptor was derived from a man aged 40-50 years in good health and CMV-seronegative. The V call is TRBV10-3, the J call TRBJ2-3; TRBD2 aligns across 8 bases. The sequenced sample consisted of PBMCs. The CDR3 DNA follows: TGTGCCATCAGGGAAGGACTAGCTAGCACAGATACGCAGTATTTT. Protein product: CAIREGLASTDTQYF.